This section outlines one T cell receptor (beta chain) sequence together with its context. Its antigen remains unknown. Sequencing used immunoSEQ v3.0 at survey level. What sequencing targeted per sample was about 35,000-55,000 T-cell genomes. TCRdb's table, derived via immunoSEQ multiplex PCR, lists solely in-frame clones and lacks some. The sample includes 24,000 or so clones, roughly 96% of them seen just once. The CDR3 loop spans 14 amino acids. Germline V gives CDR1 SEHNR, CDR2 FQNEAQ (reference sequence). V lost 10 bases and J lost 2, with 17 bases in between. This record comes from a study of long-term antiretroviral therapy in people with HIV. For the study at large: It was about a decade before the 2015 immediate-ART recommendation that the earliest samples were taken.

Notes on the study in general: Blood in the study was drawn between the mid-2000s and the late 2010s, possibly under older ART regimens, which may be less effective than current ones. Relative to transplant donor controls, diversity remained lower despite increasing after ART.

This TCR was sampled from a woman aged 45-59 years with HIV. This specimen was unsorted PBMCs, taken less than 5 years after starting antiretroviral therapy. The genes are TRBV7-9 and TRBJ2-5, with D unresolved. CDR3 in amino acids: CATMKGTIQETQYF. The CDR3 DNA reads as TGTGCCACCATGAAAGGTACCATACAAGAGACCCAGTACTTC.